This T cell receptor beta chain was sequenced in a study of CD8 T cells in Susac syndrome. When the RNA was reverse transcribed, random hexamers were used with an input of about 0.5 to 1 ug. TCRdb re-analysed the immunoSEQ multiplex PCR reads in MiXCR, keeping a single row per CDR3 protein. The sample has hundreds of thousands of distinct CDR3 sequences; around 85% are singletons. Sequencing was carried out using CD8+ T cells from PBMCs. This TCR was sampled from a human donor with multiple sclerosis.

CDR3 residues: CASSLPGQGRNEQFF. The CDR3, as DNA: TGTGCCAGCAGTCTTCCCGGACAGGGTAGAAATGAGCAGTTCTTC. V usage is TRBV6-4 and J usage is TRBJ2-1, with 8 bases fitting TRBD1. The J segment lost 7 bases and the V segment lost 5 bases, leaving 10 bases of the junction unmatched. CDR1 is MRHNA and CDR2 is SNTAGT in the germline V gene. CDR3 length: 15 amino acids.